This T cell receptor (beta chain) emerged from a study of blood T cell repertoires in COVID-19. Overall study context: Samples came from the United States, Italy and Spain, spanning acute and convalescent COVID-19. The cDNA or gDNA used as material had been derived from T cells, B-cell-depleted T cells, or PBMCs.

J lost 4 bases, V lost 0 bases, and 8 bases had no gene match. The CDR3 is 16 amino acids. Germline V gene sequence: CDR1 SGHTA, CDR2 FQGNSA. In the original workflow: Amplifying reference gene primers gave estimates of nucleated cell counts. Sequencing was performed with immunoSEQ multiplex PCR; in TCRdb, only in-frame clones are kept and a portion is missing. Clonal size and the V and J genes are those of that table, whereas D and trimming came from the DNA. The data contain about 70,000 clones, more than 65% of them singletons. The genes are TRBV7-2 and TRBJ1-1; 7 bases fit TRBD1. The sequenced sample consisted of peripheral blood. This sequence was found in a woman in her seventies with acute or convalescent COVID-19. The DNA for the CDR3 is TGTGCCAGCAGCTTAGCGCGACAGGGTGGCGGCACTGAAGCTTTCTTT. Its translation is CASSLARQGGGTEAFF.